This is a list of T cell receptor beta chains from one sample in a study of long-term antiretroviral therapy in people with HIV. Using immunoSEQ multiplex PCR, the repertoire was profiled, and TCRdb retains in-frame clones only, with some absent. The sample yields around 33,000 clones, approximately 83% seen once. The source material was unsorted PBMCs, sampled 0.4 years before starting antiretroviral therapy. Receptor source: a man younger than 35 with HIV. The CDR3 runs from the conserved cysteine through the conserved F or W.

V: TRBV2
J: TRBJ1-5
CDR3: CASRGTPNGPQHF

V: TRBV10-3
J: TRBJ1-5
CDR3: CAIRPGPNQPQHF

V: TRBV5-1
J: TRBJ2-5
CDR3: CASRAGVGETQYF

V: TRBV2
J: TRBJ1-2
CDR3: CASITTGVGYTF

V: TRBV30
J: TRBJ2-7
CDR3: CAWSVSTMYEQYF

V: TRBV11-2
J: TRBJ1-2
CDR3: CASSPGTDYGYTF

V: TRBV19
J: TRBJ2-2
CDR3: CASSGDRGMTGELFF

V: TRBV5-8
J: TRBJ1-4
CDR3: CASSLGFANEKLFF

V: TRBV30
J: TRBJ1-1
CDR3: CAWSVQLDTEAFF

V: TRBV28
J: TRBJ2-7
CDR3: CASSFIASAFSYEQYF

V: TRBV25-1
J: TRBJ2-5
CDR3: CASSELGQGKDQETQYF

V: TRBV4-1
J: TRBJ1-4
CDR3: CASSQPPLGQGTYASEKLFF

V: TRBV19
J: TRBJ1-4
CDR3: CASTVQGRTTNEKLFF

V: TRBV7-9
J: TRBJ2-5
CDR3: CASSLSEEETQYF

V: TRBV25-1
J: TRBJ2-5
CDR3: CASSGQMQETQYF

V: TRBV5-4
J: TRBJ1-6
CDR3: CASSGDYSGPLHF

V: TRBV2
J: TRBJ1-5
CDR3: CASSEATGLQPQHF

V: TRBV13
J: TRBJ2-1
CDR3: CASSPNLHEQFF

V: TRBV28
J: TRBJ2-4
CDR3: CASHPSIAKNIQYF

V: TRBV2
J: TRBJ2-6
CDR3: CASKALQGAQSGANVLTF

V: TRBV29-1
J: TRBJ2-5
CDR3: CSVEGVWGTGAMTQYF

V: TRBV5-1
J: TRBJ1-1
CDR3: CASSKDRDTEAFF

V: TRBV6-5
J: TRBJ2-7
CDR3: CASSYSFRESYEQYF

V: TRBV28
J: TRBJ2-5
CDR3: CASCWDSGGIMSRQETQYF

V: TRBV29-1
J: TRBJ2-7
CDR3: CSVTRGGNEQYF

V: TRBV11-2
J: TRBJ2-3
CDR3: CASSLEAPLAGGITDTQYF

V: TRBV19
J: TRBJ2-4
CDR3: CASSMPQLNIQYF